This T cell receptor beta chain was found in a study of blood T cell repertoires in COVID-19. Study-level background: Acute and convalescent COVID-19 samples came from the United States, Italy and Spain.

Libraries were prepared by immunoSEQ multiplex PCR; TCRdb keeps only in-frame clonotypes and omits some of them. Among 150,000 to 200,000 clones, 80% to 85% were seen once, and the ten largest hold roughly 7.3%. Unmatched junction bases numbered 12, after V lost 3 bases and J lost 6 bases. Germline-derived CDR1 and CDR2 are LNHDA and SQIVND (reference sequence). This CDR3 contains 17 residues. Participants reported their clinical history, and cohort assignment relied on those reports. For recovered donors of Cohort 3, there were two negative PCRs, clearance, or symptom resolution. This chain uses TRBV19 with TRBJ1-5, with 9 nucleotides matching TRBD1. The TCR comes from a woman aged 45-59 years who had recovered from COVID-19. The sequenced sample was PBMCs or T cells enriched from blood (not recorded which). The CDR3 bases are TGTGCCAGTAGTATGGGACAGGGTGAAGGTTTAGGTCAGCCCCAGCATTTT. Protein product: CASSMGQGEGLGQPQHF.